The source of this TCR beta chain is a study of response to subunit inactivated influenza vaccine (dated by TCRdb to between 2018 and 2020). For the study in its entirety: To follow how T cells responded to a trivalent subunit inactivated influenza vaccine, the researchers relied on deep quantitative profiling of the T cell receptor repertoire. Study-wide conclusions, independent of this receptor: The authors proposed that each seasonal influenza vaccination may bring in only a limited number of new T cells.

The intended sense of this specimen's time point label: 45 days after influenza vaccine administration. Many counts were recorded for this clonotype. The antigen this receptor binds is unknown. No clone much larger than this one lies a single base away; base qualities are absent. Library method: RT-PCR. Sequencing was performed on an Illumina HiSeq 2500. TCRdb reprocessed the public reads (quality trimming at Q25 with fastp, clone calling with MiXCR) and kept in-frame beta chains. Entries are consolidated by CDR3 protein sequence, retaining the most common genes and DNA. This sample comprises fewer than 700,000 distinct CDR3 sequences, under 15% of them detected only once. Together, the top ten hold about 12% of the sample. From the cysteine up to the phenylalanine, the CDR3 has a length of 15 residues. The DNA shown is the 45-base CDR3, in frame from base 1. In the germline V gene (reference sequence), CDR1 corresponds to SEHNR and CDR2 to FQNEAQ. Ends trimmed: V by 5 bases, J by 1 base; bases unmatched to a gene: 5.

The starting material was PBMCs from blood, obtained about 6 weeks after vaccination. The source of this sequence is a man aged 45-65 years who received an inactivated influenza vaccine. Donor details come from another sample of the same person, matched by shared clones. The chain joins TRBV7-9 to TRBJ2-4, with TRBD2 identical over 7 junction bases. This receptor has the CDR3 CASSPSGGAKNIQYF. The nucleotide sequence reads as follows: TGTGCCAGCAGCCCGTCGGGGGGTGCCAAAAACATTCAGTACTTC. Beyond the CDR3, the reference TRBV7-9 and TRBJ2-4 genes provide the residues; the full variable domain reads: DTGVSQNPRHKITKRGQNVTFRCDPISEHNRLYWYRQTLGQGPEFLTYFQNEAQLEKSRLLSDRFSAERPKGSFSTLEIQRTEQGDSAMYLCASSPSGGAKNIQYFGAGTRLSVL.